This TCR beta chain was documented in a study of T cell repertoires in cytomegalovirus infection. MiXCR, applied by TCRdb to the reads, yields one record per CDR3 protein. This repertoire shows about 130,000 distinct CDR3 sequences, roughly 9% found once; its top ten account for 10%. The CDR3 is 16 residues long. Trimming at V came to 6 bases and at J to 1 base, leaving 9 bases not matched to a gene. Germline V lookup: CDR1 MDHEN, CDR2 SYDVKM. This clonotype occurred many times. Material: PBMCs. The chain uses TRBV28 and TRBJ1-1; 9 bases align to TRBD1. This receptor was taken from a human donor in good health (CMV status not recorded). Some clones in this sample may be carry-over from other donors' samples. In nucleotides, the CDR3 is TGTGCCAGCAGCTCCGTCCCGGGACAGGGGAACACTGAAGCTTTCTTT. This translates into CASSSVPGQGNTEAFF.